This TCR beta chain was recovered during a study of shared clonotypes between healthy human individuals. Germline values: CDR1 LGHNA, CDR2 YNFKEQ. V was pared by 0 bases and J by 6 bases, with 10 bases of the junction left unmatched. The CDR3 consists of 18 residues. Researchers drew on approximately 92 million PBMCs for genomic DNA from unsorted samples. TCRdb keeps only in-frame clones here, not all; method: immunoSEQ multiplex PCR. The repertoire holds approximately 440,000 clones, with roughly 80% as singletons. V is TRBV4-2 and J is TRBJ2-1, with TRBD1 matching 11 bases. This TCR came from a woman between 40 and 55 years old in good health. Some clones in this sample may be carry-over from other donors' samples. The sample consisted of PBMCs. CDR3 DNA sequence: TGTGCCAGCAGCCAAGAAACCCGCCCGGGACAGGGGGGCAATGAGCAGTTCTTC. The encoded protein is CASSQETRPGQGGNEQFF.